These 5 T cell receptor beta chains were sequenced from one sample in a study of blood T cell repertoires in COVID-19. Clones were sequenced by immunoSEQ multiplex PCR, and TCRdb holds only the in-frame ones, with some missing. The table lists some 90,000 clones, about 88% of them singletons. Sequencing input: peripheral blood. Receptors were obtained from a man aged 50 to 59 with acute or convalescent COVID-19.

V and J are TRBV6-2 or TRBV6-3 and TRBJ2-7, with 8 bases aligning to TRBD1. CDR3 length: 13 residues. V shed 5 bases, J shed 6 bases, and the junction held 6 bases outside the gene matches. Germline V gene lookup returns CDR1 MNHEY and CDR2 SVGEGT. This chain's CDR3 is CASSRGQGSEQYF. The CDR3 nucleotides read TGTGCCAGCAGTCGAGGACAGGGTTCCGAGCAGTACTTC.

V is TRBV7-9 and J is TRBJ1-2; TRBD1 is a possible D gene (6 bases). V was clipped by 2 bases and J by 5 bases, with 12 bases between them. Per germline, CDR1 SEHNR and CDR2 FQNEAQ (reference sequence). CDR3 length: 14 residues. The CDR3 spells CASSLMTGPYGYTF. The CDR3 nucleotides read TGTGCCAGCAGCTTAATGACAGGACCTTATGGCTACACCTTC.

The rearrangement joins TRBV3-1 (or the pseudogene TRBV3-2) to TRBJ1-1, with a tentative D call TRBD1 (5 bases). Germline V gives CDR1 LGHDT, CDR2 YNNKEL (reference sequence). V lost 0 bases and J 8 bases, leaving 7 bases between the germline ends. CDR3 length equals 12 residues. Here the CDR3 DNA reads TGTGCCAGCAGCCAAGATCAGGGAGAAGCTTTCTTT. Protein: CASSQDQGEAFF.

As concerns this clone: At one end the junction does not follow the germline gene, possibly because of a read error. The chain uses TRBV10-3 and TRBJ1-2; 8 bases match TRBD1. Germline CDR1 reads ENHRY; CDR2 reads SYGVKD. This CDR3 comprises 13 residues. The CDR3 is CAITETGVIGYTF. CDR3 sequence (DNA): TGTGCCATCACTGAGACAGGGGTAATTGGCTACACCTTC.

The rearrangement uses TRBV6-6 and TRBJ2-6; weak D call: TRBD1 (6 bases). The CDR3 covers 19 residues. CDR1 is MNHNY and CDR2 is SVGAGI in the germline V gene (reference sequence). V was shortened by 5 bases and J by 0 bases, with 20 bases between the two germline ends. The CDR3 sequence is CASSRGARDTSSGANVLTF. CDR3 DNA: TGTGCCAGCAGTCGGGGTGCCCGGGACACCTCCTCTGGGGCCAACGTCCTGACTTTC.